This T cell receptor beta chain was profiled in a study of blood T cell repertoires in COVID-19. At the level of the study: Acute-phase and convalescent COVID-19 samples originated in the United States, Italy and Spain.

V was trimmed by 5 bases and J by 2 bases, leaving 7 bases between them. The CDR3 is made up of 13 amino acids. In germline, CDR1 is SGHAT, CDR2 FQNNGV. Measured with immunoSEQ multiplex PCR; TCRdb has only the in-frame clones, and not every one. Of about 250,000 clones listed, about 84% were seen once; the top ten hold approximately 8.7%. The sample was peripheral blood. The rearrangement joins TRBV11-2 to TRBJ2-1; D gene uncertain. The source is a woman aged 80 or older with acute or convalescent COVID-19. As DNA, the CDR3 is TGTGCCAGCAGCGCTCTAGCCTACAATGAGCAGTTCTTC. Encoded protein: CASSALAYNEQFF.